This T cell receptor (beta chain) was identified during a study of T cell responses to AZD1222 COVID-19 vaccine. The study, taken as a whole, reports: Only after the peak T cell response were repertoires sampled. Donors were mostly white British, more females; clonal diversity possibly underestimated. CD4 TCRs linked to vaccination spanned spike, dominating at 160-218 and 743-854.

Repertoires were generated with immunoSEQ multiplex PCR, while TCRdb's copy carries only in-frame clones and drops some. The sample contains 150,000 or so clones, approximately 90% of which appear only once. A word on this clone: Antigen unknown.

This CDR3 has 15 amino acids. In germline, CDR1 is MNHEY, CDR2 SMNVEV (reference sequence). Trimming removed 3 bases from V and 5 bases from J; junction bases left unmatched: 6. The sequencing here drew on peripheral blood, taken on day 0 of AZD1222 vaccination. V gene TRBV27 combines with J gene TRBJ2-1, with TRBD1 matching 8 bases. This receptor was taken from an adult in good health. The CDR3 region has the DNA TGTGCCAGCAGTTTCCTAGACAGGGGAAACAATGAGCAGTTCTTC. Translation gives CASSFLDRGNNEQFF.